These 9 T cell receptor beta chains were all obtained from the same sample, sequenced in a study of T cell responses to AZD1222 COVID-19 vaccine. Assay used: immunoSEQ multiplex PCR; TCRdb lists only in-frame clones, some missing. The repertoire holds 70,000 to 100,000 clones, with approximately 90% as singletons. Sequenced material: peripheral blood, taken 28 days after the second AZD1222 dose. All receptors derive from an adult who received the AZD1222 COVID-19 vaccine.

The chain joins TRBV28 to TRBJ1-5; 9 nucleotides line up with TRBD1. Per germline, CDR1 MDHEN and CDR2 SYDVKM. This CDR3 has 14 residues. V gave up 5 bases and J gave up 4 bases; unmatched junction bases: 3. The CDR3 reads CASSRQGGNQPQHF. For the CDR3, the DNA is TGTGCCAGCAGTCGACAGGGGGGAAATCAGCCCCAGCATTTT.

V is TRBV2 and J is TRBJ1-1; D uncertain. Trimming stripped 6 bases from V and 11 bases from J, with 16 bases between. This CDR3 spans 12 amino acids. CDR1 SNHLY and CDR2 FYNNEI come from the germline V gene. CDR3 coding DNA: TGTGCCAGCAGACCGGACGGAGTTGGTGCTTTCTTT. It translates to CASRPDGVGAFF. The full variable domain, with the rest looked up from reference TRBV2 and TRBJ1-1, is EPEVTQTPSHQVTQMGQEVILRCVPISNHLYFYWYRQILGQKVEFLVSFYNNEISEKSEIFDDQFSVERPDGSNFTLKIRSTKLEDSAMYFCASRPDGVGAFFGQGTRLTVV.

This rearrangement joins TRBV6-1 to TRBJ2-3; 7 bases line up with TRBD2. The germline CDR1 and CDR2 sequences are MNHNS and SASEGT. The CDR3 length is 17 residues. The V segment lost 0 bases and the J segment 4 bases; nucleotides outside the gene matches: 10. The CDR3 region is CASSEALGGVGADTQYF. The DNA for the CDR3 is TGTGCCAGCAGTGAAGCGCTGGGGGGGGTAGGCGCAGATACGCAGTATTTT.

The J gene is TRBJ1-3, the V gene TRBV7-3; D is possibly TRBD1 (5 bases). V was shortened by 5 bases and J by 0 bases, with 14 bases between the two germline ends. Germline CDR1 is SGHTA and CDR2 is FQGTGA. This CDR3 has 16 amino acids. In DNA form, the CDR3 reads TGTGCCAGCAGCCTTAACGGGGGTGGCTCTGGAAACACCATATATTTT. As protein: CASSLNGGGSGNTIYF.

The genes are TRBV5-1 and TRBJ2-2; D ambiguous. With 6 bases removed from V and 3 bases from J, the gap between germline ends came to 12 bases. CDR3 length: 14 residues. CDR1 is SGHRS, CDR2 YFSETQ, per germline. The CDR3 is CASTQIVDTGELFF. The CDR3 DNA follows: TGCGCCAGCACCCAAATCGTGGACACCGGGGAGCTGTTTTTT.

J is TRBJ2-1 and V is TRBV19; 7 positions match TRBD1. Germline values: CDR1 LNHDA, CDR2 SQIVND (reference sequence). CDR3 length: 15 residues. V lost 1 base and J lost 4; bases outside the gene matches: 4. CDR3 region: CASSIVGTVYNEQFF. The CDR3, as DNA: TGTGCCAGTAGTATAGTTGGGACAGTTTACAATGAGCAGTTCTTC. Full variable domain (rest looked up from reference TRBV19 and TRBJ2-1): DGGITQSPKYLFRKEGQNVTLSCEQNLNHDAMYWYRQDPGQGLRLIYYSQIVNDFQKGDIAEGYSVSREKKESFPLTVTSAQKNPTAFYLCASSIVGTVYNEQFFGPGTRLTVL.

J is TRBJ2-1 and V is TRBV5-1; 8 positions agree with TRBD1. Losses at the gene ends were 4 bases for V and 0 bases for J; bases not matched to a gene: 6. Germline V gene lookup returns CDR1 SGHRS and CDR2 YFSETQ. This CDR3 is built from 16 residues. The CDR3 loop is CASSQTGTGSYNEQFF. The CDR3 DNA reads as TGCGCCAGCAGCCAAACCGGGACAGGCTCCTACAATGAGCAGTTCTTC.

In its sample, this clone was seen once. In nucleotides, the CDR3 is TGTGCCAGCAGTAAACAGGGTTATGGCTACACCTTC. Translated: CASSKQGYGYTF. V is TRBV6-5 and J is TRBJ1-2; D is possibly TRBD1 (6 bases). Germline CDR1 reads MNHEY; CDR2 reads SVGAGI. The CDR3 has 12 residues. The germline V and J ends were trimmed by 5 bases and 5 bases, with 9 bases remaining between them.

This chain uses TRBV11-1 with TRBJ2-7; TRBD1 agrees at 7 bases. This CDR3 has 12 residues. V dropped 5 bases and J dropped 6; count of bases not matched to a gene: 4. The germline V gene encodes CDR1 SGHAT and CDR2 FQDESV (reference sequence). The CDR3 bases are TGTGCCAGCAGCCCAAACAGGGGCGAGCAGTACTTC. This sequence encodes CASSPNRGEQYF.